The clone carrying this T cell receptor beta chain came up a few times. No antigen is known for it. These data come from a study of OX40 agonist ivuxolimab in advanced cancers. Looking at the study overall: Patients were dosed intravenously with ivuxolimab at 0.01 to 10 mg/kg every 2 weeks.

The CDR3 length is 12 residues. Germline V gene data show CDR1 as MNHNY and CDR2 as SVGAGI (reference sequence). Trimming left V 6 bases short and J 1 base short, with 4 bases between. Data came from immunoSEQ multiplex PCR; TCRdb stores just in-frame clones and leaves some out. The sample yields more than 95,000 clones, about 91% seen once. A history of autoimmune disease or systemic immunosuppression excluded patients. General observations from the study: A proportion of nonresponders additionally exhibited low normalized T-cell clonal expansion. Circulating CD4+ and CD8+ T cells showed clonal expansion by week 6 at 0.1 to 3.0 mg/kg.

The sequence derives from an adult with an advanced solid tumor such as melanoma, head and neck, liver or kidney cancer. The input for sequencing was CD4+ or CD8+ T cells sorted from blood, taken in a trial of the OX40 agonist ivuxolimab. The J gene is TRBJ1-5, the V gene TRBV6-6, with D unclear. DNA for the CDR3: TGTGCCAGCAGGCCAAGCAATCAGCCCCAGCATTTT. This translates into CASRPSNQPQHF.